This entry lists 5 T cell receptor beta chains sequenced from one sample in a study of PD-L1 blockade in urothelial cancer. Time point indicated: peripheral blood 6 weeks after treatment start. Repertoires were generated with immunoSEQ multiplex PCR, while TCRdb's copy carries only in-frame clones and drops some. The data contain more than 90,000 clones, less than 95% of them singletons. Sample: PBMCs, taken around atezolizumab (anti-PD-L1) treatment. The receptors derive from a man aged 55-75 years with urothelial cancer.

The chain has TRBV9 and TRBJ2-5, with a tentative D call TRBD1 (5 bases). The CDR3 runs to 15 residues. V shed 2 bases and J shed 5 bases, with 16 bases lying between them. Germline CDR1 reads SGDLS; CDR2 reads YYNGEE. This chain's CDR3 is CASSVSSRVSETQYF. The CDR3 DNA sequence: TGTGCCAGCAGCGTTTCGTCCAGGGTATCGGAGACCCAGTACTTC.

The CDR3 DNA reads TGTGCCAGCAGCTTGGCCGGGCAGGGTGGTGAAAAACTGTTTTTT. Encoded protein: CASSLAGQGGEKLFF. J is TRBJ1-4 and V is TRBV5-6; D perhaps matches TRBD1 (5 bases). The germline gives CDR1 SGHDT, CDR2 YYEEEE. The V end was cut by 0 bases, the J end by 7 bases, with 13 bases between. The CDR3 has 15 amino acids.

The chain carries TRBV6-6 and TRBJ1-6; D call uncertain. The CDR3 has 15 amino acids. Between the trimmed V and J ends, which lost 6 bases and 9 bases, there was a span of 18 bases. From germline, CDR1 is MNHNY and CDR2 SVGAGI (reference sequence). This CDR3 reads CASSPGDGSGSPLHF. The CDR3 DNA follows: TGTGCCAGCAGCCCCGGCGACGGGAGTGGTTCACCCCTCCACTTT.

The V and J genes are TRBV4-3 and TRBJ1-4; no clear D gene. Germline V gives CDR1 LGHNA, CDR2 YSLEER. Deletions cut 0 bases from V and 6 bases from J, with 8 bases between. The CDR3 has 14 amino acids. The CDR3 protein is CASSQDGRYEKLFF. CDR3 coding DNA: TGCGCCAGCAGCCAAGATGGCAGATATGAAAAACTGTTTTTT.

The chain is built from TRBV29-1 and TRBJ1-5; 7 bases agree with TRBD1. The CDR3 has 14 amino acids. Per germline, CDR1 SQVTM and CDR2 ANQGSEA. The V gene end was trimmed by 6 bases and the J gene end by 4 bases; junction bases not matched to a gene: 9. The chain's CDR3 is CSVLTGTENQPQHF. For the CDR3, the DNA is TGCAGCGTCCTGACAGGGACGGAAAATCAGCCCCAGCATTTT.